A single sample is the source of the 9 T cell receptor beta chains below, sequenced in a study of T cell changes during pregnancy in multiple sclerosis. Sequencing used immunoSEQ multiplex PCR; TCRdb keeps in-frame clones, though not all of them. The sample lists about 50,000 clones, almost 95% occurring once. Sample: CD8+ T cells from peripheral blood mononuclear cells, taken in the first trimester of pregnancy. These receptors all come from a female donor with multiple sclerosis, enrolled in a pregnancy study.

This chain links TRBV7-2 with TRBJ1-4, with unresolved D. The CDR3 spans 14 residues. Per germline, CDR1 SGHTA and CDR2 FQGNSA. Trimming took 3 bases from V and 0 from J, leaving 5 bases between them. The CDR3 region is CASSLRATNEKLFF. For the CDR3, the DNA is TGTGCCAGCAGCTTGAGAGCAACTAATGAAAAACTGTTTTTT. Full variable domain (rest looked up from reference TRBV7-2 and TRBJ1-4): GAGVSQSPSNKVTEKGKDVELRCDPISGHTALYWYRQSLGQGLEFLIYFQGNSAPDKSGLPSDRFSAERTGGSVSTLTIQRTQQEDSAVYLCASSLRATNEKLFFGSGTQLSVL.

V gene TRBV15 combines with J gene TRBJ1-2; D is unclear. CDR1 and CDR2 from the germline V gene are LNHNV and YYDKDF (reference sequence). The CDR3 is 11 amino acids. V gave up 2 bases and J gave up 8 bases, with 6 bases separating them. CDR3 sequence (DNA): TGTGCCACCAGCAGATCCTCGGGCTACACCTTC. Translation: CATSRSSGYTF.

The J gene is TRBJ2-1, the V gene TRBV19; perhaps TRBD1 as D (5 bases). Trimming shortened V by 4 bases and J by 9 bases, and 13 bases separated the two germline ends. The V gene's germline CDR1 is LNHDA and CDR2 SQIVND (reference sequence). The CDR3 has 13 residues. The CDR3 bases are TGTGCCAGTAGTAAAGTGAGGACAAGTGAGCAGTTCTTC. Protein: CASSKVRTSEQFF.

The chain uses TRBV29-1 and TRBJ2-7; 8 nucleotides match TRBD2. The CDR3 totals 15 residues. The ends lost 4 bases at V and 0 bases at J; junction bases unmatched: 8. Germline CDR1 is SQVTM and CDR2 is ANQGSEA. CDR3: CSVVGTTSDSYEQYF. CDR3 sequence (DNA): TGCAGCGTTGTGGGGACGACTAGCGACTCCTACGAGCAGTACTTC.

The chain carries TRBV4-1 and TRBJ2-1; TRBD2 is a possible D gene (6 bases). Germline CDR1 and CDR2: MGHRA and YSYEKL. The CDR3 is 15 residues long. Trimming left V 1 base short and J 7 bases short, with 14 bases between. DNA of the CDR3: TGCGCCAGCAGCCAAGTTATTAGGAGGGAGAATGAGCAGTTCTTC. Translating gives CASSQVIRRENEQFF.

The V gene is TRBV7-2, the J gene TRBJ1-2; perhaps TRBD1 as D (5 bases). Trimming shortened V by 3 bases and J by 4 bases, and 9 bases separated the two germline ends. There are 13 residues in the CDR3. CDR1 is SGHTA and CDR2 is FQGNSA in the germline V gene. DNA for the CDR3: TGTGCCAGCAGCTTTAAGGGGTCCTATGGCTACACCTTC. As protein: CASSFKGSYGYTF.

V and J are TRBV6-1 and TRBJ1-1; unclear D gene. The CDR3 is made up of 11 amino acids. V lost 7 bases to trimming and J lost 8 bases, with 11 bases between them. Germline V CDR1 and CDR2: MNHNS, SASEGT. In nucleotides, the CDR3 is TGTGCCAGCACGTCGAAGAGCGAAGCTTTCTTT. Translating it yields CASTSKSEAFF.

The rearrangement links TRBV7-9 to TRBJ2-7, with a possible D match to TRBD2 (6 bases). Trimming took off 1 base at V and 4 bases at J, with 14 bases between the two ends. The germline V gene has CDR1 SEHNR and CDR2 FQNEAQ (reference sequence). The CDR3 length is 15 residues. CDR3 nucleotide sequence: TGTGCCAGCAGCTTAGGGGAGGCTGGGGTATACGAGCAGTACTTC. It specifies CASSLGEAGVYEQYF.

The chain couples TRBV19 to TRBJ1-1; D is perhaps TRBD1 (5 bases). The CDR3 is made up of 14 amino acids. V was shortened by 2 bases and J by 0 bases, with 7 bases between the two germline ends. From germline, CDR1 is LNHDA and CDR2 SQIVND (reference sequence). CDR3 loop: CASSIRGVNTEAFF. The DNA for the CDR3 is TGTGCCAGTAGTATAAGGGGTGTGAACACTGAAGCTTTCTTT. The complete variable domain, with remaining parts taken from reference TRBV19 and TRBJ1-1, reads DGGITQSPKYLFRKEGQNVTLSCEQNLNHDAMYWYRQDPGQGLRLIYYSQIVNDFQKGDIAEGYSVSREKKESFPLTVTSAQKNPTAFYLCASSIRGVNTEAFFGQGTRLTVV.